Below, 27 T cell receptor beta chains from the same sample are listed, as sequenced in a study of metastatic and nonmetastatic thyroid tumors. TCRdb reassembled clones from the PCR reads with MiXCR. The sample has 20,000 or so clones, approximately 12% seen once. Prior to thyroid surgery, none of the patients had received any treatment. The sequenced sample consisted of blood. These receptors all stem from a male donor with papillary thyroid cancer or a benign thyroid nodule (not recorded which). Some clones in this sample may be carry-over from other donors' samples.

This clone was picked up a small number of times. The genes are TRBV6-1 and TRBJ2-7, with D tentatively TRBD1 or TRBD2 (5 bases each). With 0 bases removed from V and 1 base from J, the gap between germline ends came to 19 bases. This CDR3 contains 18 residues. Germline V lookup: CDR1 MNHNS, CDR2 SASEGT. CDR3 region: CASSEAGIVGRFSYEQYF. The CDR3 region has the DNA TGTGCCAGCAGTGAAGCGGGGATCGTGGGACGCTTTTCCTACGAGCAGTACTTC.

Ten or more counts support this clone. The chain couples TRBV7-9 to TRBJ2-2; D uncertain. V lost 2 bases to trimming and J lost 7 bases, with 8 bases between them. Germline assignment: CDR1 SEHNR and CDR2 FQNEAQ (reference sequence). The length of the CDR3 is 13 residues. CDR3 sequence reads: CASSLNRRGELFF. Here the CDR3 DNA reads TGTGCCAGCAGCTTAAATCGGCGCGGGGAGCTGTTTTTT.

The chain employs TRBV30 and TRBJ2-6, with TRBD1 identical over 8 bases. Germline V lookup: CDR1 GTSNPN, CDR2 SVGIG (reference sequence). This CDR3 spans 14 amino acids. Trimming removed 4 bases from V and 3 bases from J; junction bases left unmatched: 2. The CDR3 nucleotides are TGTGCCTGGACAGGGGGCGATGGGGCCAACGTCCTGACTTTC. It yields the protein CAWTGGDGANVLTF.

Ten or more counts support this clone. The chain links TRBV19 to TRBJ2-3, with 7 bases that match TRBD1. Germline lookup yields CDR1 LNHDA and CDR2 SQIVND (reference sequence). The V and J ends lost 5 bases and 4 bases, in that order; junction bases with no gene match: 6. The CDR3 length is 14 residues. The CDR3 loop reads CASSPDRVADTQYF. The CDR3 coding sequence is TGTGCCAGTAGTCCTGACAGGGTCGCAGATACGCAGTATTTT.

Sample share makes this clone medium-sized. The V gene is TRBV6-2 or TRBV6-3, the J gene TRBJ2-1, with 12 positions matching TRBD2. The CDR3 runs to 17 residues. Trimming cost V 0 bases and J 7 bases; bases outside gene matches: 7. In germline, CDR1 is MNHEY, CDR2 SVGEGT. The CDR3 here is CASSYSGLAGGRNEQFF. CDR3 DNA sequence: TGTGCCAGCAGTTACTCGGGGCTAGCGGGAGGGAGGAATGAGCAGTTCTTC.

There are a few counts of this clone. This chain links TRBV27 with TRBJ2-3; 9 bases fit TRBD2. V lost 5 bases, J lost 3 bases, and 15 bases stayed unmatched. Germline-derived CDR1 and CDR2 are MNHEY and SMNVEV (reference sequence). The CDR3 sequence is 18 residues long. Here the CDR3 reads CASSPQTRRGGGTDTQYF. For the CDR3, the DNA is TGTGCCAGCAGTCCACAGACTAGGCGGGGGGGCGGGACAGATACGCAGTATTTT.

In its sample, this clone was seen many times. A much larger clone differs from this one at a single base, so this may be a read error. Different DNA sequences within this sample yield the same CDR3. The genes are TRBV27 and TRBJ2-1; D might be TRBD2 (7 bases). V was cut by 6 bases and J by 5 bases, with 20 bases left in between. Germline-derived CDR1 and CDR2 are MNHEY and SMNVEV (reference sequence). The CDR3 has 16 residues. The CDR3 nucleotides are TGTGCCAGCAGCCCGGGGTGGGGGGGCGCCAACAATGAGCAGTTCTTC. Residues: CASSPGWGGANNEQFF.

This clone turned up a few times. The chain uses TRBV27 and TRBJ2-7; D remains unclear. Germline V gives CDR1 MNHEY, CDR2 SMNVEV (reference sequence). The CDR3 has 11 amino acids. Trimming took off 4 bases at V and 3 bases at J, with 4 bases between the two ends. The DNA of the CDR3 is TGTGCCAGCAGTTCAAACTACGAGCAGTACTTC. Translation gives CASSSNYEQYF.

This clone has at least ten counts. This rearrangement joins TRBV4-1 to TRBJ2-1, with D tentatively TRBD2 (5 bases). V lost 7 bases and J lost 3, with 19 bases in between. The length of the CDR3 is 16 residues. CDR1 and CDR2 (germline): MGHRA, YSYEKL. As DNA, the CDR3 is TGCGCCAGCACCAAGGTCCTTAGCGCGAGCTACAATGAGCAGTTCTTC. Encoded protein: CASTKVLSASYNEQFF.

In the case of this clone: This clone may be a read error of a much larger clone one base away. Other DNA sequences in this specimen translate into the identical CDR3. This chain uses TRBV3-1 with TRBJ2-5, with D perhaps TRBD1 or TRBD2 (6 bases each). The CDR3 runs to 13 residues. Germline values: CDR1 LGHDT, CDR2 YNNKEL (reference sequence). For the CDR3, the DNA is TGTGCCAGCAGTCAAGGGGGGCGAGAGACCCAGTACTTC. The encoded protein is CASSQGGRETQYF.

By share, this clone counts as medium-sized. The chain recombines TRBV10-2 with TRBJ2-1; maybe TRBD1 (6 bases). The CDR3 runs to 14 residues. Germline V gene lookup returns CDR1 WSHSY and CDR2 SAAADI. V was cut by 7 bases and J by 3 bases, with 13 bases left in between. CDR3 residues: CASKGTQVYNEQFF. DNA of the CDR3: TGCGCCAGCAAGGGGACACAAGTCTACAATGAGCAGTTCTTC.

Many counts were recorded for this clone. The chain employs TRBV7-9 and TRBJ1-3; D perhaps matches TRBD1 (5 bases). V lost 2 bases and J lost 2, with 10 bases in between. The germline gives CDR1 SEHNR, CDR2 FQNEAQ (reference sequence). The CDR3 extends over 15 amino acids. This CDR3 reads CASSLREQAGNTIYF. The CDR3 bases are TGTGCCAGCAGCTTAAGGGAACAGGCTGGAAACACCATATATTTT.

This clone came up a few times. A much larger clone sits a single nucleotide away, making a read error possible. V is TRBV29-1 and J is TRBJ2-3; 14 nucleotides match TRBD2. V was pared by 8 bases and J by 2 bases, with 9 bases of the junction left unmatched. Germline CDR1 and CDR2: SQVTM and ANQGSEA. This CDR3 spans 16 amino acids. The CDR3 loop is CSSWGLAGVSTDTQYF. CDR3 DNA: TGCAGCTCCTGGGGACTAGCGGGAGTTTCCACAGATACGCAGTATTTT.

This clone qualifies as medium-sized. The CDR3 coding sequence is TGTGCCAGCACCCTCGGACAGGGTAACACCGGGGAGCTGTTTTTT. Protein: CASTLGQGNTGELFF. V gene TRBV12-3 or TRBV12-4 combines with J gene TRBJ2-2; TRBD1 aligns across 8 bases. Trimming took 7 bases from V and 2 from J; bases not matched to a gene: 6. The CDR3 extends over 15 amino acids.

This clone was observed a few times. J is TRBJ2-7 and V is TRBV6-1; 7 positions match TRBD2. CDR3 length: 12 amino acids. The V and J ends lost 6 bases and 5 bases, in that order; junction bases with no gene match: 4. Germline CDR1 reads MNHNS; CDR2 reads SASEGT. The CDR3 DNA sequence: TGTGCCAGCAGGCGGGGGACCGACGAGCAGTACTTC. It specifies CASRRGTDEQYF.

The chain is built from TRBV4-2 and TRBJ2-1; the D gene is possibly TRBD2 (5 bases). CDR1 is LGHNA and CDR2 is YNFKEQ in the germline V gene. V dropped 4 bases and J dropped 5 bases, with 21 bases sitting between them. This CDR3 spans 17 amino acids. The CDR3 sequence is CASSLQSSFAGNNEQFF. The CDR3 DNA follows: TGTGCCAGCAGCCTCCAATCCAGTTTCGCGGGCAACAATGAGCAGTTCTTC.

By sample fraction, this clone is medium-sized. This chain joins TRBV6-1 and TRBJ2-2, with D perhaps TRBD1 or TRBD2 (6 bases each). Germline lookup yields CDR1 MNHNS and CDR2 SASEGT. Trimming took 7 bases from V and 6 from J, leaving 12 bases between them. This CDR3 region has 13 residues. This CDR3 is CASKGGESGELFF. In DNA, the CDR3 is TGTGCCAGCAAGGGGGGCGAATCCGGGGAGCTGTTTTTT.

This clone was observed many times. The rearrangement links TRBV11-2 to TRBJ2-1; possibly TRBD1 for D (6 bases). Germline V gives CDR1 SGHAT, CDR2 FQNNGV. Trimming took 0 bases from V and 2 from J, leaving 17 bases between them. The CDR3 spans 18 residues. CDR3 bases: TGTGCCAGCAGCTTAGATCTGGTGCAGGGGTCCCCCTACAATGAGCAGTTCTTC. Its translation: CASSLDLVQGSPYNEQFF.

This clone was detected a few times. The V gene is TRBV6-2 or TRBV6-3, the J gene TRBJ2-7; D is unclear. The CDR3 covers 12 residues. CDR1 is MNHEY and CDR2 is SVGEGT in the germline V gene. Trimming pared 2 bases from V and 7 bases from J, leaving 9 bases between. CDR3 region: CASSYDMREQYF. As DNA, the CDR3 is TGTGCCAGCAGTTACGACATGAGAGAGCAGTACTTC.

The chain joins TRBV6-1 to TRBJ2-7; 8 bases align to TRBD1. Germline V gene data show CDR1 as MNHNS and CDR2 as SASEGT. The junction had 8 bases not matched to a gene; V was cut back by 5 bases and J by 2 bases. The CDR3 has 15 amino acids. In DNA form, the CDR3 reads TGTGCCAGCAGTTTCCAGGGACAGGCAACCTACGAGCAGTACTTC. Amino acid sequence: CASSFQGQATYEQYF.

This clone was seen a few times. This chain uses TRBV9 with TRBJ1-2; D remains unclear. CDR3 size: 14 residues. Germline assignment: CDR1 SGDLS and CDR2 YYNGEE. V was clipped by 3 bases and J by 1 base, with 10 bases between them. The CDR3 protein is CASSENGVNYGYTF. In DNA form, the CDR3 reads TGTGCCAGCAGCGAGAATGGGGTTAACTATGGCTACACCTTC.

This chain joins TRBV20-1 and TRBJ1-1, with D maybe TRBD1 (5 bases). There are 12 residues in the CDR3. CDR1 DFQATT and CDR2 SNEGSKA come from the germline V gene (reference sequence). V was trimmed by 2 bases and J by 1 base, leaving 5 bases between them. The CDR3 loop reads CSARQGNTEAFF. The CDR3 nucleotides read TGCAGTGCTAGACAGGGGAACACTGAAGCTTTCTTT.

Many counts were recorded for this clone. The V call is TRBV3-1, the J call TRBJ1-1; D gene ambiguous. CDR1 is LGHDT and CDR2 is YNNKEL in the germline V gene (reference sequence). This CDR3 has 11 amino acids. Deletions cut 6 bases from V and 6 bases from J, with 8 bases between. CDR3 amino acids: CASRREAEAFF. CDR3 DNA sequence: TGTGCCAGCAGGAGAGAGGCTGAAGCTTTCTTT.

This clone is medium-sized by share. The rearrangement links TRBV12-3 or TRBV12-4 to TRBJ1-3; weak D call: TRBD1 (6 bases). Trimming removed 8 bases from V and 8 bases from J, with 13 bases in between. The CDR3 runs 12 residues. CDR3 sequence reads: CASDERGDTIYF. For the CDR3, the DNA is TGTGCCAGCGACGAGAGGGGGGACACCATATATTTT.

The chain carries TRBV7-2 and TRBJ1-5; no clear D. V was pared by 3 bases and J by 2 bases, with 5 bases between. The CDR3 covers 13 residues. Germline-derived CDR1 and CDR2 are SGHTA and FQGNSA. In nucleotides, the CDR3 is TGTGCCAGCAGCTTGAGGGGCAATCAGCCCCAGCATTTT. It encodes CASSLRGNQPQHF.

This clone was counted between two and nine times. CDR3: CASKLQGEETQYF. The CDR3 region has the DNA TGTGCCTCTAAACTCCAGGGGGAAGAGACCCAGTACTTC. The chain combines TRBV10-3 with TRBJ2-5, with 7 bases aligning to TRBD1. Germline V lookup: CDR1 ENHRY, CDR2 SYGVKD. V lost 11 bases, J lost 3 bases, and 9 bases stayed unmatched. CDR3 length equals 13 residues.

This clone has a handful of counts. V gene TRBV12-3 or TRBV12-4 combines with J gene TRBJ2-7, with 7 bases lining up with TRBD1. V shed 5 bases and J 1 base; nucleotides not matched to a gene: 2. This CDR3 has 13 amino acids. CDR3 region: CASSRDSSYEQYF. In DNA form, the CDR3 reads TGTGCCAGCAGTCGGGACAGTTCCTACGAGCAGTACTTC.